This T cell receptor (beta chain) was found in a study of a mutant IDH1 vaccine in newly diagnosed glioma. Study-level background: Initiation of the vaccine course occurred 4-6 weeks after radiotherapy alone, or alongside temozolomide cycles.

The time point is: week 47, end of study. Vaccine doses each comprised 300 ug of mutant IDH1 20-mer peptide, with topical imiquimod. In regard to this clone: The antigen is undetermined.

The protocol was immunoSEQ multiplex PCR, while the TCRdb copy is restricted to in-frame clones and leaves out a portion. The data show roughly 21,000 clones, with roughly 80% seen just once and about 2.6% held by the top ten. V shed 4 bases, J shed 0 bases, and the junction held 3 bases outside the gene matches. The CDR3 runs 14 residues. Germline CDR1 LNHDA, CDR2 SQIVND (reference sequence). The sequence came from a man in his forties with glioma. The specimen was PBMCs, collected from a glioma patient whose treatment included an IDH1 peptide vaccine. V gene TRBV19 combines with J gene TRBJ2-7; TRBD2 agrees at 7 bases. The CDR3 loop is CASSTASGSYEQYF. For the CDR3, the DNA is TGTGCCAGTAGTACGGCTAGCGGCTCCTACGAGCAGTACTTC.